Below are 9 T cell receptor beta chains sequenced from a single sample in a study of shared clonotypes between healthy human individuals. The naive CD8 population came from CD45RO-negative cells selected for CCR7, without terminally differentiated effector memory CD45RA+ cells. Measured with immunoSEQ multiplex PCR; TCRdb has only the in-frame clones, and not every one. The sample yields about 820,000 clones, over 90% seen once. The material sequenced was naive CD8+ T cells sorted from blood. These receptors were taken from a man younger than 40 in good health.

DNA of the CDR3: TGTGCCAGCAGCTTATTTTCCCATGAGCAGTTCTTC. Its protein is CASSLFSHEQFF. This chain uses TRBV7-2 with TRBJ2-1; D is unclear. The CDR3 runs 12 residues. Germline-derived CDR1 and CDR2 are SGHTA and FQGNSA. Trimming stripped 2 bases from V and 8 bases from J, with 7 bases between.

The rearrangement joins TRBV11-2 to TRBJ2-7; 9 bases align to TRBD2. Germline V gives CDR1 SGHAT, CDR2 FQNNGV. CDR3 length: 15 amino acids. The J segment lost 4 bases and the V segment lost 0 bases, leaving 4 bases of the junction unmatched. The CDR3: CASSLDSGSLYEQYF. As DNA, the CDR3 is TGTGCCAGCAGCTTAGATAGCGGGAGTTTGTACGAGCAGTACTTC. Variable domain in full (rest from reference TRBV11-2 and TRBJ2-7): EAGVAQSPRYKIIEKRQSVAFWCNPISGHATLYWYQQILGQGPKLLIQFQNNGVVDDSQLPKDRFSAERLKGVDSTLKIQPAKLEDSAVYLCASSLDSGSLYEQYFGPGTRLTVT.

J is TRBJ2-4 and V is TRBV7-9; 12 bases are a match to TRBD2. CDR1 and CDR2 from the germline V gene are SEHNR and FQNEAQ (reference sequence). CDR3 length: 14 amino acids. Unmatched junction bases numbered 6, after V lost 7 bases and J lost 8 bases. CDR3 in amino acids: CASNPTSGRDIQYF. CDR3 DNA sequence: TGTGCCAGCAACCCGACTAGCGGGAGAGACATTCAGTACTTC.

The chain links TRBV6-6 to TRBJ2-2, with TRBD2 as a possible D gene (5 bases). V shed 2 bases and J shed 1 base, with 8 bases lying between them. CDR3 length equals 15 residues. CDR1 MNHNY and CDR2 SVGAGI come from the germline V gene (reference sequence). DNA of the CDR3: TGTGCCAGCAGTTACGAGAGGGAGAACACCGGGGAGCTGTTTTTT. It is translated as CASSYERENTGELFF.

The chain joins TRBV5-1 to TRBJ2-5; maybe TRBD1 (6 bases). Near its end, the DNA agrees better with TRBJ2-7, so the J call may be wrong. Germline CDR1 and CDR2: SGHRS and YFSETQ. This CDR3 contains 14 residues. The CDR3 nucleotides read TGCGCCAGCAGCTTGCTAGGCAGGGGCTACGAGCAGTACTTC. It encodes CASSLLGRGYEQYF.

The gene calls are TRBV21-1 and TRBJ2-2; the table's TRBD2 call for D was not verified on the DNA. TRBV21-1 counts as a pseudogene. The length of the CDR3 is 18 residues. CDR3 loop: CASSKGGLAGGRDGELFF. For the CDR3, the DNA is TGTGCCAGCAGCAAAGGGGGACTAGCGGGAGGAAGGGACGGGGAGCTGTTTTTT.

On this clone itself: The same CDR3 can be traced to other DNA sequences in this sample. The rearrangement uses TRBV9 and TRBJ2-3, with TRBD2 identical over 12 bases. Looked up from germline, CDR1 is SGDLS and CDR2 is YYNGEE. V was clipped by 0 bases and J by 4 bases; unmatched bases: 0. The CDR3 is 15 amino acids. The CDR3 region has the DNA TGTGCCAGCAGCGTAGGACTAGCGGGAGCAGATACGCAGTATTTT. Amino acid sequence: CASSVGLAGADTQYF.

This chain uses TRBV27 with TRBJ2-3; TRBD2 aligns across 9 bases. This CDR3 region has 15 residues. CDR1 MNHEY and CDR2 SMNVEV come from the germline V gene (reference sequence). Unmatched junction bases numbered 7, after V lost 5 bases and J lost 4 bases. This CDR3 reads CASSPGGLAADTQYF. The CDR3 nucleotides are TGTGCCAGCAGTCCCGGGGGACTAGCAGCAGATACGCAGTATTTT.

Details on this clone: At one end the junction does not follow the germline gene, possibly because of a read error. This sequence joins TRBV28 and TRBJ2-7, with D unresolved. The germline V gene encodes CDR1 MDHEN and CDR2 SYDVKM. The CDR3 covers 11 residues. The CDR3 DNA sequence: TGTGCCAGCAGTCTCAGTAGGGCGTCGCACTTC. Amino acid sequence: CASSLSRASHF.